This note documents a single T cell receptor (beta chain) sequence. The source of the sample is a study of naive and memory T cell subsets. CMV status came from CD4+ IFNgamma after overnight CMV lysate stimulation. Germline V CDR1 and CDR2: SGDLS, YYNGEE. The CDR3 runs 14 residues. The V gene lost 4 bases and the J gene lost 7 bases, with 15 bases spanning the gap. The beta constant-region primer was an equimolar mix of two oligonucleotides covering TRBC1 and TRBC2. A single record per CDR3 protein comes from TCRdb applying MiXCR to the UMI-ligation and nested PCR reads. Of 130,000 to 150,000 distinct CDR3 sequences in the sample, approximately 15% were seen once.

V and J are TRBV9 and TRBJ2-4, with TRBD1 as a possible D gene (6 bases). This TCR was recovered from a human donor in good health. Sequencing was performed on naive CD4+ T cells from blood. This CDR3 reads CASSPTGTANIQYF. The CDR3 DNA reads as TGTGCCAGCAGCCCGACAGGCACAGCGAACATTCAGTACTTC.